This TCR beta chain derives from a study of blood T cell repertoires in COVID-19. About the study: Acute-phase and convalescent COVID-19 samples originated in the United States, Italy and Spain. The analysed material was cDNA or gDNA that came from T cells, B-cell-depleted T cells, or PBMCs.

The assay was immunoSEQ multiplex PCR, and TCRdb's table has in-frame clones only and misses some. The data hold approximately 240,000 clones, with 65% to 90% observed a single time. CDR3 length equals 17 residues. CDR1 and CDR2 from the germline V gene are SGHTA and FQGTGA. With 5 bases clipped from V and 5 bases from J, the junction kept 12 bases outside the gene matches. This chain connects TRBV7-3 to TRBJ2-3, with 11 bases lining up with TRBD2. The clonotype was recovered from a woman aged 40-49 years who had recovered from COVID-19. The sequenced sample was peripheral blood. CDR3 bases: TGTGCCAGCAGCACCGGGACTAGCGGTCCCGGGGGAGATACGCAGTATTTT. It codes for CASSTGTSGPGGDTQYF.